This TCR beta chain was observed in a study of blood T cell repertoires in COVID-19. About the study: Whether acute or convalescent, the COVID-19 samples came from the United States, Italy and Spain. PBMCs, B-cell-depleted T cells, or T cells provided the cDNA or gDNA that made up the material.

Methods used by the authors: Reference gene primer amplification yielded estimated nucleated cell counts. The method was immunoSEQ multiplex PCR; TCRdb's version includes in-frame clones alone and lacks a portion of them. That table is the source of V, J and clone size, and D and trimming were worked out from the DNA. The repertoire holds approximately 82,000 clones, with about 89% as singletons. Source material: peripheral blood. This TCR was sampled from a man aged 70-80 years with active or convalescent COVID-19.

Written as DNA, the CDR3 is TGTGCCAGCAGCCCCGGCAGGGACACTGAAGCTTTCTTT. This encodes CASSPGRDTEAFF. V and J are TRBV7-3 and TRBJ1-1, with a weak D call TRBD1 (5 bases). This CDR3 is 13 amino acids long. V lost 5 bases to trimming and J lost 3 bases, with 10 bases between them. Germline V gene sequence: CDR1 SGHTA, CDR2 FQGTGA. The variable domain in full, completed from reference TRBV7-3 and TRBJ1-1, reads GAGVSQTPSNKVTEKGKYVELRCDPISGHTALYWYRQSLGQGPEFLIYFQGTGAADDSGLPNDRFFAVRPEGSVSTLKIQRTERGDSAVYLCASSPGRDTEAFFGQGTRLTVV.